This T cell receptor (beta chain) was recovered during a study of long-term antiretroviral therapy in people with HIV. The CDR3 covers 12 residues. Trimming stripped 5 bases from V and 4 bases from J, with 7 bases between. Germline V gene lookup returns CDR1 LNHDA and CDR2 SQIVND (reference sequence). Run at survey level, the immunoSEQ assay was version v3.0. Sequenced by immunoSEQ multiplex PCR; TCRdb stores in-frame clones only, minus some. This table holds about 20,000 clones, 90% to 95% found once. The sequenced sample was unsorted PBMCs, obtained 4.4 years after starting antiretroviral therapy. The TCR sequence derives from a woman in her fifties or sixties with HIV. V and J are TRBV19 and TRBJ2-3; D gene unclear. This chain's CDR3 is CASSAESDTQYF. CDR3 nucleotides: TGTGCCAGTAGTGCCGAGTCAGATACGCAGTATTTT.